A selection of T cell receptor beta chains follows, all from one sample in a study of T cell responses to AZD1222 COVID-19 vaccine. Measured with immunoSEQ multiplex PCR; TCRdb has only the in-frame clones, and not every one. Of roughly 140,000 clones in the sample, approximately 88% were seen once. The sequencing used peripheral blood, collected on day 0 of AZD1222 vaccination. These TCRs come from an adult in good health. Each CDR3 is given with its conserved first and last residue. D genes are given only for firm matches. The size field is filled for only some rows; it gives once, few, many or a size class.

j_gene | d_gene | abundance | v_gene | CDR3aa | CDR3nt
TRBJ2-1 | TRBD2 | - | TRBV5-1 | CASSSGLAEYNEQFF | TGCGCCAGCAGCTCTGGACTAGCGGAATACAATGAGCAGTTCTTC
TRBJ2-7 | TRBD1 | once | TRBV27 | CASSLTSDRRNGVYRFAAYEQYF | TGTGCCAGCAGTTTAACCTCGGACAGGCGGAATGGAGTCTACAGATTCGCCGCCTACGAGCAGTACTTC
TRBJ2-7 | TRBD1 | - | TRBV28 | CASSGTGQGGEQYF | TGTGCCAGCAGTGGAACGGGACAGGGCGGCGAGCAGTACTTC
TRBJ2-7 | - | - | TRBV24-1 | CATSDLVDEQYF | TGTGCCACCAGTGATTTGGTGGACGAGCAGTACTTC
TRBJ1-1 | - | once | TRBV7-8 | CASSLDPRSEAFF | TGTGCCAGCAGCTTAGACCCTCGGAGTGAAGCTTTCTTT
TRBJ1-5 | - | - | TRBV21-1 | CATNARCRGDQPQHF | TGTGCCACCAACGCCAGGTGTCGTGGGGATCAGCCCCAGCATTTT
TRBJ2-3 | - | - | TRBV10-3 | CATRSGTQYF | TGTGCCACCCGTTCGGGAACGCAGTATTTT
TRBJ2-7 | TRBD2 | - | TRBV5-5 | CASSWTSSTYEQYF | TGTGCCAGCAGCTGGACTAGTTCCACCTACGAGCAGTACTTC
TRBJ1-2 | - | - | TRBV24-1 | CATSETVSGYTF | TGTGCCACCAGTGAGACAGTATCCGGCTACACCTTC
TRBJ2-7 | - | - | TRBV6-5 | CASSYSVGDEQYF | TGTGCCAGCAGTTACTCGGTGGGGGACGAGCAGTACTTC
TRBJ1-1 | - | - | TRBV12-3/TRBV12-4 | CASMEFFYEAFF | TGTGCCAGCATGGAATTCTTTTATGAAGCTTTCTTT
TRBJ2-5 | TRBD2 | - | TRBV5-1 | CASSSGLGETQYF | TGCGCCAGCAGCTCCGGACTAGGTGAGACCCAGTACTTC
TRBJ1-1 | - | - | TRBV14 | CASSQSHGRMNTEAFF | TGTGCCAGCAGCCAATCCCATGGCAGAATGAACACTGAAGCTTTCTTT
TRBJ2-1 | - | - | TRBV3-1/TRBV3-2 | CASSAPGLPLNEQFF | TGTGCCAGCAGCGCACCGGGACTCCCCCTCAATGAGCAGTTCTTC
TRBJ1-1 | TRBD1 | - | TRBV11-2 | CASSLLTGGEAFF | TGTGCCAGCAGCTTATTGACAGGGGGCGAAGCTTTCTTT
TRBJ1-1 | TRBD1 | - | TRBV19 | CASSRTGGTEAFF | TGTGCCAGTAGCCGGACAGGTGGGACTGAAGCTTTCTTT
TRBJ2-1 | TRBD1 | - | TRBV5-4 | CASSSETGALNEQFF | TGTGCCAGCAGCTCTGAGACAGGGGCGCTAAATGAGCAGTTCTTC
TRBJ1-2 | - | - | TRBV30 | CAWRSPSSGANGYTF | TGTGCCTGGCGTAGTCCTTCATCAGGCGCGAATGGCTACACCTTC
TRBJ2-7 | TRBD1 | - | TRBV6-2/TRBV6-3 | CASSSPQRQGTHEQYF | TGTGCCAGCAGTTCCCCTCAAAGACAGGGAACGCACGAGCAGTACTTC
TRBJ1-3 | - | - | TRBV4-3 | CASSQASGRTNTIYF | TGCGCCAGCAGCCAAGCCTCTGGCAGGACTAACACCATATATTTT
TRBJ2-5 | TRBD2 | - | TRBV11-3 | CASSYSGRPQETQYF | TGTGCCAGCAGCTATAGCGGGAGGCCCCAAGAGACCCAGTACTTC
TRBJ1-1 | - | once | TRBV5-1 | CASSLGSRIMNTEAFF | TGCGCCAGCAGCTTGGGCTCCAGGATAATGAACACTGAAGCTTTCTTT
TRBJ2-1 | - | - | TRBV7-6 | CASSARLSSYNEQFF | TGTGCCAGCAGCGCACGCTTGAGCTCCTACAATGAGCAGTTCTTC
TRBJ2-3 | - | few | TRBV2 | CASMERPTDTQYF | TGTGCCAGCATGGAGAGGCCCACAGATACGCAGTATTTT
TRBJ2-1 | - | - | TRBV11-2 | CASSLVVLVAGEQFF | TGTGCCAGCAGCTTAGTTGTACTAGTCGCCGGTGAGCAGTTCTTC
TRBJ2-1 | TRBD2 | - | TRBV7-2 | CASRPPGLAGGLSNEQFF | TGTGCCAGCAGACCTCCGGGACTAGCGGGAGGGTTGTCCAATGAGCAGTTCTTC
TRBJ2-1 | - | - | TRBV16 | CASSQEGPASYNEQFF | TGTGCCAGCAGCCAAGAGGGCCCCGCTTCCTACAATGAGCAGTTCTTC
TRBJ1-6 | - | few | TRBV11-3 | CASSLDRGDSPLHF | TGTGCCAGCAGCTTAGACCGGGGGGATTCACCCCTCCACTTT
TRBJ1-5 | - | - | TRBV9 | CASGTRGPQHF | TGTGCCAGCGGGACCAGGGGACCCCAGCATTTT
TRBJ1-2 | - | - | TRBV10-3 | CAINPDRRTSSYTF | TGTGCCATCAATCCCGACAGGCGTACTAGTAGCTACACCTTC
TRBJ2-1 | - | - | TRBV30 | CAWSASRRVNEQFF | TGTGCCTGGAGTGCCTCGCGTAGAGTGAATGAGCAGTTCTTC
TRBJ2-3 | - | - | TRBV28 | CASIQGNTDTQYF | TGTGCCAGCATCCAGGGAAACACAGATACGCAGTATTTT
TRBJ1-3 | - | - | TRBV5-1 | CASSWTAGRGNTIYF | TGCGCCAGCAGCTGGACCGCGGGGAGAGGAAACACCATATATTTT
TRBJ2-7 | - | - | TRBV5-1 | CASSFHGGNEQYF | TGCGCCAGCAGCTTTCATGGGGGGAACGAGCAGTACTTC
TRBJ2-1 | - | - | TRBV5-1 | CASGPGYNNEQFF | TGCGCCAGCGGTCCGGGATACAACAATGAGCAGTTCTTC
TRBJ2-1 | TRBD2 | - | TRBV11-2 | CASSSLAGRAGYEQFF | TGTGCCAGCAGCTCATTAGCGGGGAGGGCCGGGTATGAGCAGTTCTTC
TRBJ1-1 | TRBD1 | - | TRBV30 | CAWSGQGGSDTEAFF | TGTGCCTGGAGTGGACAGGGTGGATCCGACACTGAAGCTTTCTTT
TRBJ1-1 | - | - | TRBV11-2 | CASSLPPTGNTEAFF | TGTGCCAGCAGCCTCCCCCCAACGGGTAACACTGAAGCTTTCTTT
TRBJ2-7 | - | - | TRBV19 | CATSRALSSYEQYF | TGTGCCACCAGTAGAGCCTTAAGCTCCTACGAGCAGTACTTC